A selection of T cell receptor beta chains follows, all from one sample in a study of beta chain features in type 1 diabetes. Method: immunoSEQ multiplex PCR; TCRdb's copy keeps in-frame clones and lacks some. The repertoire consists of a few hundred thousand clones, with about 9.3% occurring once and the leading ten covering approximately 0.03%. Material: naive CD4+ T cells from blood. Receptor source: a woman between 18 and 30 years old in good health. The CDR3 runs from the conserved cysteine through the conserved F or W. Each record gives: clone size, V gene, D gene, J gene, CDR3 protein, CDR3 DNA. The D gene is left open where the match is weak. The size of a clone is reported for some rows only, either as once, few or many, or as a class for expanded clones.

few,TRBV6-5,TRBD1,TRBJ2-5,CASSSHSTGRETQYF,TGTGCCAGCAGTTCCCATTCGACAGGGAGAGAGACCCAGTACTTC
many,TRBV18,NA,TRBJ2-7,CASSPVGRGDEQYF,TGTGCCAGCTCACCAGTGGGGCGCGGAGACGAGCAGTACTTC
NA,TRBV4-1,TRBD1,TRBJ2-7,CASSQAETTGTSEQYF,TGCGCCAGCAGCCAAGCGGAGACGACAGGGACGAGCGAGCAGTACTTC
many,TRBV4-1,NA,TRBJ2-7,CASSQGNPRKYF,TGCGCCAGCAGCCAAGGGAACCCCAGGAAGTACTTC
few,TRBV5-1,NA,TRBJ1-2,CASSLNRGGTGDFEF,TGCGCCAGCAGCCTCAACCGGGGCGGGACCGGGGACTTTGAGTTC
NA,TRBV5-4,NA,TRBJ1-3,CASSLDGGAGNTIYF,TGTGCCAGCAGCTTGGACGGAGGGGCTGGAAACACCATATATTTT
NA,TRBV6-1,TRBD2,TRBJ2-4,CASSDTSGSRAKNIQYF,TGTGCCAGCAGTGACACTAGCGGGAGTCGAGCCAAAAACATTCAGTACTTC
NA,TRBV29-1,NA,TRBJ1-5,CSVGTGGNQPQHF,TGCAGCGTTGGGACGGGGGGGAATCAGCCCCAGCATTTT
NA,TRBV14,NA,TRBJ2-6,CASSRDSSGANVLTF,TGTGCCAGCAGCCGAGACAGCTCTGGGGCCAACGTCCTGACTTTC
few,TRBV5-1,TRBD1,TRBJ2-1,CASSYSGQSSYNEQFF,TGCGCCAGCAGCTACTCGGGACAGAGCTCCTACAATGAGCAGTTCTTC
few,TRBV5-8,NA,TRBJ1-5,CASSFLIGAASNQPQHF,TGTGCCAGCAGCTTCCTGATAGGAGCGGCTAGCAATCAGCCCCAGCATTTT
few,TRBV27,TRBD1,TRBJ1-1,CASSSRDLMGQGNAEAFF,TGTGCCAGCAGTTCCCGAGATTTAATGGGACAGGGGAACGCTGAAGCTTTCTTT
NA,TRBV18,NA,TRBJ2-6,CASSPLYRVPTSGANVLTF,TGTGCCAGCTCACCACTGTATCGGGTCCCCACCTCTGGGGCCAACGTCCTGACTTTC
few,TRBV29-1,TRBD1,TRBJ2-3,CSVGGTGWTDTQYF,TGCAGCGTTGGCGGGACAGGGTGGACAGATACGCAGTATTTT
NA,TRBV6-5,TRBD1,TRBJ1-2,CASSSSGQGSGYTF,TGTGCCAGCAGTTCCTCTGGACAGGGTTCTGGCTACACCTTC
NA,TRBV5-1,TRBD2,TRBJ2-3,CASSDGGGTDTQYF,TGCGCCAGCAGCGACGGGGGGGGGACAGATACGCAGTATTTT
NA,TRBV5-4,TRBD2,TRBJ2-3,CASSLRTSGRAGDTQYF,TGTGCCAGCAGCTTGCGGACTAGCGGGAGGGCCGGAGATACGCAGTATTTT
few,TRBV29-1,TRBD1,TRBJ1-5,CSVEAGGIGNQPQHF,TGCAGCGTTGAGGCAGGGGGCATTGGGAATCAGCCCCAGCATTTT
NA,TRBV5-4,NA,TRBJ1-1,CASSLDPGGGTEAFF,TGTGCCAGCAGCTTGGATCCCGGGGGAGGCACTGAAGCTTTCTTT
NA,TRBV5-1,TRBD1,TRBJ1-1,CASSGQGALGTEAFF,TGCGCCAGCAGTGGACAGGGGGCTTTGGGCACTGAAGCTTTCTTT
few,TRBV6-1,NA,TRBJ1-1,CASSEYRVGDTEAFF,TGTGCCAGCAGTGAATACAGGGTGGGAGACACTGAAGCTTTCTTT
NA,TRBV5-4,NA,TRBJ1-1,CASSLEAGATEAFF,TGTGCCAGCAGCTTGGAGGCGGGGGCCACTGAAGCTTTCTTT
few,TRBV27,NA,TRBJ1-6,CASSPISLGTNSPLHF,TGTGCCAGCAGTCCGATAAGCCTAGGCACCAATTCACCCCTCCACTTT
NA,TRBV28,TRBD2,TRBJ2-1,CASSSKYGTSGYNEQFF,TGTGCCAGCAGTTCAAAATACGGGACTAGCGGTTACAATGAGCAGTTCTTC
many,TRBV18,TRBD1,TRBJ2-7,CASSPGTGDYEQYF,TGTGCCAGCTCACCCGGGACAGGGGACTACGAGCAGTACTTC
few,TRBV5-1,NA,TRBJ2-3,CASSLAVSLRSTDTQYF,TGCGCCAGCAGCTTGGCGGTCTCGCTCAGGTCCACAGATACGCAGTATTTT
few,TRBV4-1,TRBD2,TRBJ2-1,CASSQDETSGGPGDEQFF,TGCGCCAGCAGCCAAGATGAAACTAGCGGGGGGCCGGGGGATGAGCAGTTCTTC
NA,TRBV5-5,TRBD1,TRBJ1-1,CASSWGQGGTEAFF,TGTGCCAGCAGCTGGGGACAGGGCGGCACTGAAGCTTTCTTT
NA,TRBV4-2,NA,TRBJ2-7,CASSPRGLGHYEQYF,TGTGCCAGCAGCCCACGTGGGTTGGGGCACTACGAGCAGTACTTC
few,TRBV6-5,NA,TRBJ1-5,CASRPPGLNQPQHF,TGTGCCAGCAGGCCCCCGGGTCTCAATCAGCCCCAGCATTTT
NA,TRBV14,NA,TRBJ2-7,CASSQVSGAEQYF,TGTGCCAGCAGCCAAGTCTCAGGGGCCGAGCAGTACTTC
few,TRBV6-5,NA,TRBJ2-7,CASGPSSATYEQYF,TGTGCCAGCGGACCTTCTAGCGCTACCTACGAGCAGTACTTC
few,TRBV5-1,NA,TRBJ2-3,CASSLDRSTDTQYF,TGCGCCAGCAGTTTGGACCGGAGCACAGATACGCAGTATTTT
NA,TRBV18,NA,TRBJ2-5,CASSPLPAGTQETQYF,TGTGCCAGCTCACCCCTACCGGCGGGAACCCAAGAGACCCAGTACTTC
NA,TRBV14,NA,TRBJ1-1,CASSQGVRELGTEAFF,TGTGCCAGCAGCCAAGGGGTGAGGGAGCTTGGAACTGAAGCTTTCTTT